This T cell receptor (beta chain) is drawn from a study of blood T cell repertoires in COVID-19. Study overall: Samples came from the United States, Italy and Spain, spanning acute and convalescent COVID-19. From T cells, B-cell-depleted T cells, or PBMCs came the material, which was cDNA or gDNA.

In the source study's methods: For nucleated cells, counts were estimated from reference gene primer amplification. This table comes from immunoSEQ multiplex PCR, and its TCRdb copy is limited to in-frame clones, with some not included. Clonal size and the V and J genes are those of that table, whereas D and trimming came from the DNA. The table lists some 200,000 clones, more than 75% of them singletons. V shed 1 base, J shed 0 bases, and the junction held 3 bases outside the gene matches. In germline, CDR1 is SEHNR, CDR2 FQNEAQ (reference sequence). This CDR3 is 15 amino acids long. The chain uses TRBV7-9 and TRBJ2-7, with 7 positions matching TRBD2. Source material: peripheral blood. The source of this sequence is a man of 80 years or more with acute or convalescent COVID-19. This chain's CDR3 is CASSLERGSSYEQYV. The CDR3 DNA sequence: TGTGCCAGCAGCTTAGAGCGGGGTAGCTCCTACGAGCAGTACGTC.